Below, one T cell receptor (beta chain) is given with its context. V gave up 4 bases and J gave up 3 bases, with 10 bases separating them. CDR3 length equals 13 residues. Per germline, CDR1 SNHLY and CDR2 FYNNEI. The data derive from a study of T cell changes during pregnancy in multiple sclerosis. The method was immunoSEQ multiplex PCR; TCRdb's version includes in-frame clones alone and lacks a portion of them. The sample shows approximately 130,000 clones, 90% to 96% of them seen only once. This specimen was peripheral blood, taken after pregnancy. The TCR sequence derives from a female donor with multiple sclerosis, enrolled in a pregnancy study. This chain connects TRBV2 to TRBJ2-7; D unclear. CDR3 in amino acids: CASSGTLSYEQYF. DNA for the CDR3: TGTGCCAGCAGTGGCACACTAAGCTACGAGCAGTACTTC. The variable domain in full, with the rest retrieved from reference TRBV2 and TRBJ2-7, is EPEVTQTPSHQVTQMGQEVILRCVPISNHLYFYWYRQILGQKVEFLVSFYNNEISEKSEIFDDQFSVERPDGSNFTLKIRSTKLEDSAMYFCASSGTLSYEQYFGPGTRLTVT.